The 7 T cell receptor beta chains presented below share a single source sample, sequenced in a study of blood T cell repertoires in COVID-19. Measured with immunoSEQ multiplex PCR; TCRdb has only the in-frame clones, and not every one. The table lists about 250,000 clones, about 85% of them singletons. Sequenced input: PBMCs or T cells enriched from blood (not recorded which). These receptors all stem from a woman in her twenties or thirties with acute COVID-19.

The chain has TRBV11-2 and TRBJ2-6; D uncertain. Between the trimmed V and J ends, which lost 6 bases and 0 bases, there was a span of 15 bases. Per the germline V gene, CDR1 is SGHAT and CDR2 is FQNNGV. The CDR3 totals 17 residues. The CDR3 DNA follows: TGTGCCAGCAGACAATTCGACACGGACTCTGGGGCCAACGTCCTGACTTTC. This encodes CASRQFDTDSGANVLTF.

The chain is built from TRBV2 and TRBJ2-3; the match to TRBD2 covers 10 bases. The CDR3 extends over 15 amino acids. V shed 10 bases, J shed 3 bases, and the junction held 10 bases outside the gene matches. The germline V gene has CDR1 SNHLY and CDR2 FYNNEI. The DNA of the CDR3 is TGTGCCACCACTAAGCGGGGGGGCCTGACAGATACGCAGTATTTT. This gives the protein CATTKRGGLTDTQYF.

The chain carries TRBV3-1 (or the pseudogene TRBV3-2) and TRBJ2-3; 9 nucleotides agree with TRBD1. V was clipped by 1 base and J by 4 bases; unmatched bases: 0. The V gene's germline CDR1 is LGHDT and CDR2 YNNKEL (reference sequence). The length of the CDR3 is 14 residues. Here the CDR3 reads CASSQGTGADTQYF. In nucleotides, the CDR3 is TGTGCCAGCAGCCAAGGGACAGGGGCAGATACGCAGTATTTT.

The V call is TRBV2, the J call TRBJ2-7; 7 bases line up with TRBD1. CDR1 and CDR2 from the germline V gene are SNHLY and FYNNEI. CDR3 length: 14 residues. V was clipped by 6 bases and J by 2 bases; unmatched bases: 7. As DNA, the CDR3 is TGTGCCAGCAGGAGGGGGCAGGGGGCCTACGAGCAGTACTTC. This encodes CASRRGQGAYEQYF.

The chain joins TRBV5-1 to TRBJ2-3; D not resolved. V gave up 7 bases and J gave up 0 bases, with 12 bases separating them. Germline V gene lookup returns CDR1 SGHRS and CDR2 YFSETQ. CDR3 size: 14 residues. DNA for the CDR3: TGCGCCAGCTACCTTGCGACTAGCACAGATACGCAGTATTTT. Its protein is CASYLATSTDTQYF. Full variable domain (missing parts from reference TRBV5-1 and TRBJ2-3): KAGVTQTPRYLIKTRGQQVTLSCSPISGHRSVSWYQQTPGQGLQFLFEYFSETQRNKGNFPGRFSGRQFSNSRSEMNVSTLELGDSALYLCASYLATSTDTQYFGPGTRLTVL.

CDR3 sequence: CSVEPHRGRETQYF. Here the CDR3 DNA reads TGCAGCGTTGAACCCCACAGGGGGCGGGAGACCCAGTACTTC. The chain carries TRBV29-1 and TRBJ2-5, with 9 bases fitting TRBD1. J was trimmed by 5 bases and V by 2 bases; bases with no gene match: 6. CDR3 length: 14 residues. Germline CDR1 SQVTM, CDR2 ANQGSEA.

J is TRBJ1-2 and V is TRBV3-1 (or the pseudogene TRBV3-2); 11 bases line up with TRBD1. Trimming took 3 bases from V and 0 from J; bases not matched to a gene: 3. This CDR3 contains 16 residues. Per germline, CDR1 LGHDT and CDR2 YNNKEL (reference sequence). This CDR3 reads CASSQGQGVANYGYTF. The CDR3 DNA reads TGTGCCAGCAGCCAGGGACAGGGGGTCGCTAACTATGGCTACACCTTC.